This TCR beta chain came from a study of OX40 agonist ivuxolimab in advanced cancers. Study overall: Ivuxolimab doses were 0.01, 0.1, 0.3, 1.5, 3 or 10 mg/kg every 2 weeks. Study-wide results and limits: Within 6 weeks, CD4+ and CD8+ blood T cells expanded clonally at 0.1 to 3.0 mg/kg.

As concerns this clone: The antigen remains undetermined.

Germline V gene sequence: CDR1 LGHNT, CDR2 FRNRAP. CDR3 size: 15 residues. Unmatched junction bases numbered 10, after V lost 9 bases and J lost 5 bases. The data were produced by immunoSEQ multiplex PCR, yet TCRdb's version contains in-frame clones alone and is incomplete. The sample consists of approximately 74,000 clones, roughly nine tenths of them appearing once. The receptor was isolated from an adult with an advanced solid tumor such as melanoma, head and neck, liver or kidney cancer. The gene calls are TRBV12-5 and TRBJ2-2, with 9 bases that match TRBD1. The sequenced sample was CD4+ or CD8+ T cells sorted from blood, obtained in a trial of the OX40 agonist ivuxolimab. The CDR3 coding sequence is TGTGCTAGCCTCCCCGGGACAGGGCGGACCGGGGAGCTGTTTTTT. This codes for CASLPGTGRTGELFF.